The TCR beta chain under discussion was sequenced for a study of blood T cell repertoires in COVID-19. Study details: The United States, Italy and Spain supplied acute and convalescent COVID-19 samples.

V lost 2 bases and J lost 1, with 15 bases in between. This CDR3 comprises 17 residues. The V gene's germline CDR1 is LGHNA and CDR2 YNFKEQ. Assay used: immunoSEQ multiplex PCR; TCRdb lists only in-frame clones, some missing. The sample has 200,000 to 250,000 clones; around three quarters are singletons. The TCR originated in a woman between 65 and 79 years old with acute or convalescent COVID-19. The chain recombines TRBV4-2 with TRBJ1-3; tentative D call: TRBD1 (5 bases). The sequenced material came from peripheral blood. For the CDR3, the DNA is TGTGCCAGCAGCCAACCCCCGGGACTCATGTCTGGAAACACCATATATTTT. Protein sequence: CASSQPPGLMSGNTIYF.